This TCR beta chain derives from a study of monozygotic twins with inflammatory bowel disease. Following a re-call of the 5' RACE reads, TCRdb has one entry per CDR3 protein and lacks DNA. This sample's clone table lists roughly 330,000 distinct CDR3 sequences. The germline gives CDR1 DFQATT, CDR2 SNEGSKA (reference sequence). The CDR3 is 15 amino acids. The specimen was blood. This chain links TRBV20-1 with TRBJ2-7; TCRdb proposes TRBD1, but this gene call is untestable without DNA. The source of this sequence is a human donor with ulcerative colitis or Crohn's disease, or a healthy co-twin of an affected twin (not recorded which). CDR3 sequence reads: CSARGTGRNGAEQYF.